This entry lists 27 T cell receptor beta chains sequenced from one sample in a study of blood T cells in healthy people across ages. The authors ran a second PCR of roughly 6 to 12 cycles using a sample-barcoded 5' primer and a J-beta primer mix. TCRdb ran MiXCR on the 5' RACE reads and lists one entry per CDR3 protein. This table has more than 750,000 distinct CDR3 sequences, about 27% appearing once. The same data also went into a second study, on T cells of mothers and their children.

The sequencing input was blood. The receptors stem from a middle-aged woman in good health.

This clonotype was recorded at least ten times. The V and J genes are TRBV4-1 and TRBJ1-1; D is ambiguous. The CDR3 has 15 residues. V lost 1 base and J 2 bases, leaving 11 bases between the germline ends. Germline CDR1 is MGHRA and CDR2 is YSYEKL. Written as DNA, the CDR3 is TGCGCCAGCAGCCAAGTGTGGGTGGGAAACACTGAAGCTTTCTTT. This codes for CASSQVWVGNTEAFF.

V is TRBV10-2 and J is TRBJ2-7; 9 bases match TRBD1. The CDR3 loop spans 14 amino acids. Germline V gene data show CDR1 as WSHSY and CDR2 as SAAADI. Unmatched junction bases numbered 8, after V lost 6 bases and J lost 5 bases. CDR3 nucleotide sequence: TGCGCCAGCAGGGACAGGGGCCCTAGGGACGAGCAGTACTTC. Translating it yields CASRDRGPRDEQYF.

The CDR3 sequence is CSASRDVGSYGYTF. The CDR3 coding sequence is TGCAGTGCTAGCCGGGACGTGGGTAGCTATGGCTACACCTTC. The chain has TRBV20-1 and TRBJ1-2, with a possible D match to TRBD1 (5 bases). Per germline, CDR1 DFQATT and CDR2 SNEGSKA (reference sequence). The length of the CDR3 is 14 residues. V was cut by 3 bases and J by 4 bases, with 15 bases left in between.

J is TRBJ2-7 and V is TRBV6-5; the D gene could be TRBD1 or TRBD2 (5 bases each). The CDR3 is made up of 13 amino acids. The V gene's germline CDR1 is MNHEY and CDR2 SVGAGI. The V gene lost 6 bases and the J gene lost 10 bases, with 19 bases spanning the gap. The CDR3 loop is CASSQGAKRTQYF. CDR3 DNA: TGTGCCAGCAGCCAGGGAGCTAAGAGAACCCAGTACTTC.

The chain carries TRBV2 and TRBJ1-1; tentative D call: TRBD1 (5 bases). This CDR3 is built from 16 residues. The V gene lost 0 bases and the J gene lost 1 base, with 12 bases spanning the gap. Germline values: CDR1 SNHLY, CDR2 FYNNEI. CDR3 coding DNA: TGTGCCAGCAGTGAAGCGCTGGGGGGTGCGAACACTGAAGCTTTCTTT. Translated, it gives CASSEALGGANTEAFF.

This clonotype was seen ten or more times. V and J are TRBV7-3 and TRBJ2-3; possibly TRBD1 for D (5 bases). CDR1 is SGHTA and CDR2 is FQGTGA in the germline V gene. This CDR3 contains 15 residues. V was clipped by 5 bases and J by 2 bases, with 14 bases between them. CDR3 sequence: CASSPDRIFTDTQYF. CDR3 in DNA: TGTGCCAGCAGCCCCGACAGAATCTTCACAGATACGCAGTATTTT.

Concerning this clonotype: The junction departs from the called germline gene at one end, perhaps through a read error. The V gene is TRBV29-1, the J gene TRBJ2-5; TRBD1 agrees at 9 bases. The CDR3 has 13 amino acids. CDR1 is SQVTM and CDR2 is ANQGSEA in the germline V gene. The CDR3 loop reads CSARQGGSETQYF. DNA of the CDR3: TGTAGCGCCCGACAGGGGGGCTCAGAGACCCAGTACTTC.

Concerning this clonotype: The conserved closing phenylalanine or tryptophan is absent in this CDR3, likely reflecting a read error. This chain uses TRBV12-3 or TRBV12-4 with TRBJ1-1; D uncertain. V was cut by 2 bases and J by 6 bases, with 4 bases left in between. This CDR3 contains 11 residues. CDR3 in DNA: TGTGCCAGCAGTTTACAGGCTGAAGCTTTCTGT. This translates into CASSLQAEAFC.

This sequence joins TRBV27 and TRBJ2-7; TRBD2 aligns across 12 bases. With V trimmed by 6 bases and J by 1 base, 7 bases remained unmatched. The CDR3 is made up of 16 amino acids. The germline gives CDR1 MNHEY, CDR2 SMNVEV (reference sequence). DNA of the CDR3: TGTGCCAGCAGCCTAGAGACTAGCGGGAGATCCTACGAGCAGTACTTC. It yields the protein CASSLETSGRSYEQYF.

This clonotype was seen many times. The chain links TRBV12-3 or TRBV12-4 to TRBJ2-7; 8 nucleotides line up with TRBD1. V was clipped by 6 bases and J by 3 bases; unmatched bases: 13. CDR3 length: 16 residues. Here the CDR3 DNA reads TGTGCCAGCAGCTCCATTAACCAGGGGGCCAACTACGAGCAGTACTTC. This codes for CASSSINQGANYEQYF.

This clonotype was picked up many times. This chain joins TRBV10-3 and TRBJ2-5; D is possibly TRBD1 or TRBD2 (5 bases each). V was clipped by 4 bases and J by 3 bases, with 15 bases between them. This CDR3 region has 15 residues. Germline CDR1 and CDR2: ENHRY and SYGVKD. Here the CDR3 reads CAISGQGVGKETQYF. The CDR3 region has the DNA TGTGCCATCAGTGGGCAGGGAGTGGGCAAAGAGACCCAGTACTTC.

Turning to this clonotype: A single base separates this from a much larger clone, so it may be a read error. The chain links TRBV12-3 or TRBV12-4 to TRBJ2-1; D is uncertain. This CDR3 has 14 amino acids. Trimming shortened V by 6 bases and J by 7 bases, and 16 bases separated the two germline ends. In DNA form, the CDR3 reads TGTGCCAGCAGCCGTTCGTCGGGTCGAAATGAGCAGTTCTTC. Encoded protein: CASSRSSGRNEQFF.

The chain joins TRBV7-2 to TRBJ1-6; D might be TRBD1 (5 bases). V lost 1 base and J lost 9, with 16 bases in between. From germline, CDR1 is SGHTA and CDR2 FQGNSA. The CDR3 loop spans 16 amino acids. CDR3 bases: TGTGCCAGCAGCTTAGGTCGGGGCGCCCCAACTTCACCCCTCCACTTT. This translates into CASSLGRGAPTSPLHF. The whole variable domain, remainder taken from reference TRBV7-2 and TRBJ1-6, is GAGVSQSPSNKVTEKGKDVELRCDPISGHTALYWYRQSLGQGLEFLIYFQGNSAPDKSGLPSDRFSAERTGGSVSTLTIQRTQQEDSAVYLCASSLGRGAPTSPLHFGNGTRLTVT.

The table lists this clonotype with many counts. J is TRBJ1-6 and V is TRBV7-6; D possibly corresponds to TRBD1 (5 bases). Germline V gene data show CDR1 as SGHVS and CDR2 as FNYEAQ. CDR3 size: 22 residues. V lost 2 bases and J lost 7, with 33 bases in between. The CDR3 spells CASSLKGEGITALNMGNSPLHF. The CDR3 DNA is TGTGCCAGCAGCTTAAAAGGGGAGGGGATAACAGCACTAAACATGGGGAATTCACCCCTCCACTTT.

The J gene is TRBJ1-2, the V gene TRBV28; D uncertain. The CDR3 has 12 residues. Trimming removed 5 bases from V and 8 bases from J, with 12 bases in between. Germline V gene lookup returns CDR1 MDHEN and CDR2 SYDVKM. The CDR3 nucleotides are TGTGCCAGCAGTCCGCCGAAAAAGGGCTACACCTTC. Translating gives CASSPPKKGYTF.

The V gene is TRBV5-1, the J gene TRBJ2-5; a possible D gene is TRBD2 (5 bases). This CDR3 comprises 14 residues. V gave up 5 bases and J gave up 11 bases, with 22 bases separating them. The germline V gene encodes CDR1 SGHRS and CDR2 YFSETQ. CDR3 DNA sequence: TGCGCCAGCAGAACCGGTCCTAGCTCCGGTGAGCAGTACTTC. Translated: CASRTGPSSGEQYF.

This clonotype was counted ten times or more. The chain employs TRBV5-1 and TRBJ1-1; D call uncertain. Germline CDR1 and CDR2: SGHRS and YFSETQ. Trimming took 0 bases from V and 3 from J, leaving 9 bases between them. The CDR3 is made up of 14 amino acids. DNA for the CDR3: TGCGCCAGCAGCTTGGGGGGTCGGGACACTGAAGCTTTCTTT. Its translation: CASSLGGRDTEAFF.

This clonotype was counted only a few times. The rearrangement joins TRBV7-2 to TRBJ1-1; D is ambiguous. Germline CDR1 and CDR2: SGHTA and FQGNSA. V lost 6 bases and J 5 bases, leaving 10 bases between the germline ends. The CDR3 runs 12 residues. The CDR3 bases are TGTGCCAGCAGTCGGAGGGAGACTGAAGCTTTCTTT. Protein sequence: CASSRRETEAFF.

This clonotype turned up a few times. This chain uses TRBV12-3 or TRBV12-4 with TRBJ1-4; D is ambiguous. This CDR3 region has 14 residues. V was clipped by 3 bases and J by 0 bases, with 5 bases between them. The CDR3 DNA follows: TGTGCCAGCAGTTTTGGTTCAACTAATGAAAAACTGTTTTTT. Encoded protein: CASSFGSTNEKLFF.

In its sample, this clonotype was seen many times. The chain links TRBV7-2 to TRBJ2-1, with 9 nucleotides matching TRBD1. With V trimmed by 5 bases and J by 10 bases, 12 bases remained unmatched. Germline CDR1 is SGHTA and CDR2 is FQGNSA. The CDR3 sequence is 15 residues long. CDR3 amino acids: CASSGGGTGYWEQFF. The CDR3 DNA reads as TGTGCCAGCAGCGGGGGGGGGACAGGGTATTGGGAGCAGTTCTTC.

This clonotype has a handful of counts. The rearrangement uses TRBV29-1 and TRBJ1-1, with D unresolved. Trimming shortened V by 5 bases and J by 0 bases, and 13 bases separated the two germline ends. CDR1 is SQVTM and CDR2 is ANQGSEA in the germline V gene. The CDR3 has 14 residues. The chain's CDR3 is CSVSPEGLNTEAFF. In nucleotides, the CDR3 is TGCAGCGTTAGCCCGGAGGGTCTGAACACTGAAGCTTTCTTT.

This chain links TRBV7-9 with TRBJ2-1; D not certain. The CDR3 is 12 amino acids. Germline V lookup: CDR1 SEHNR, CDR2 FQNEAQ (reference sequence). The V end was cut by 5 bases, the J end by 8 bases, with 10 bases between. CDR3 in amino acids: CASSPSCHEQFF. DNA for the CDR3: TGTGCCAGCAGCCCCTCCTGCCATGAGCAGTTCTTC. Supplemented by reference TRBV7-9 and TRBJ2-1, the full variable domain reads DTGVSQNPRHKITKRGQNVTFRCDPISEHNRLYWYRQTLGQGPEFLTYFQNEAQLEKSRLLSDRFSAERPKGSFSTLEIQRTEQGDSAMYLCASSPSCHEQFFGPGTRLTVL.

V gene TRBV4-1 combines with J gene TRBJ1-1, with 7 bases matching TRBD1. Germline CDR1 reads MGHRA; CDR2 reads YSYEKL. After removal of 3 bases from V and 0 bases from J, the junction contained 4 bases not matched to a gene. The CDR3 has 15 residues. CDR3 coding DNA: TGCGCCAGCAGCCAGTCGGACAGGCTGAACACTGAAGCTTTCTTT. Translation: CASSQSDRLNTEAFF.

The chain recombines TRBV28 with TRBJ2-7; a possible D gene is TRBD2 (7 bases). CDR1 is MDHEN and CDR2 is SYDVKM in the germline V gene. The CDR3 spans 12 residues. V lost 7 bases to trimming and J lost 4 bases, with 11 bases between them. Here the CDR3 reads CASIGGEYEQYF. CDR3 bases: TGTGCCAGCATAGGGGGGGAGTACGAGCAGTACTTC.

This clonotype was counted a few times. The chain employs TRBV20-1 and TRBJ2-5; D is unclear. The CDR3 covers 13 residues. The ends were cut back, 0 bases at V and 5 bases at J, with 10 bases in the middle. Germline V gives CDR1 DFQATT, CDR2 SNEGSKA (reference sequence). DNA for the CDR3: TGCAGTGCTAGAGATCATTTTTCGGAGACCCAGTACTTC. This encodes CSARDHFSETQYF.

The chain couples TRBV7-2 to TRBJ1-4, with a possible D match to TRBD1 (6 bases). V was clipped by 5 bases and J by 8 bases, with 15 bases between them. Germline values: CDR1 SGHTA, CDR2 FQGNSA. The CDR3 sequence is 14 residues long. CDR3 protein: CASSRQEAREKLFF. The CDR3 DNA reads as TGTGCCAGCAGCCGACAGGAGGCGCGCGAAAAACTGTTTTTT.

In regard to this clonotype: This clone may be a read error of a much larger clone one base away. The chain uses TRBV11-2 and TRBJ2-1; 7 bases fit TRBD1. Germline V gene data show CDR1 as SGHAT and CDR2 as FQNNGV. The CDR3 runs to 15 residues. V lost 4 bases and J lost 11; bases outside the gene matches: 14. CDR3 sequence reads: CASSSDRQGVYKQFF. The CDR3 DNA reads as TGTGCCAGCAGCTCCGATAGACAGGGTGTATATAAGCAGTTCTTC. The full variable domain, with the rest looked up from reference TRBV11-2 and TRBJ2-1, is EAGVAQSPRYKIIEKRQSVAFWCNPISGHATLYWYQQILGQGPKLLIQFQNNGVVDDSQLPKDRFSAERLKGVDSTLKIQPAKLEDSAVYLCASSSDRQGVYKQFFGPGTRLTVL.